This passage covers 32 T cell receptor beta chains from one sample sequenced in a study of T cell responses to AZD1222 COVID-19 vaccine. The protocol was immunoSEQ multiplex PCR, while the TCRdb copy is restricted to in-frame clones and leaves out a portion. Of 150,000 to 200,000 clones detected, under 95% appear once; the ten largest clones hold approximately 4.6%. The sample here was peripheral blood, taken 28 days after the second AZD1222 dose. These TCRs come from an adult who received the AZD1222 COVID-19 vaccine.

The chain carries TRBV4-3 and TRBJ2-6; the D is unclear. V was shortened by 0 bases and J by 0 bases, with 12 bases between the two germline ends. Germline lookup yields CDR1 LGHNA and CDR2 YSLEER. This CDR3 region has 18 residues. The CDR3 loop reads CASSQEGLLSSGANVLTF. CDR3 DNA sequence: TGCGCCAGCAGCCAAGAGGGGTTACTTAGCTCTGGGGCCAACGTCCTGACTTTC.

V and J are TRBV2 and TRBJ2-4; TRBD1 or TRBD2 may be the D gene (5 bases each). Germline V gene data show CDR1 as SNHLY and CDR2 as FYNNEI. V shed 6 bases and J shed 11 bases, with 14 bases lying between them. The CDR3 sequence is 12 residues long. As DNA, the CDR3 is TGTGCCAGCAGGTTAGACCTGGGGGTTCAGTACTTC. Translated, it gives CASRLDLGVQYF.

In the case of this clone: Distinct nucleotide sequences in the sample also encode this CDR3. The chain links TRBV5-6 to TRBJ2-3, with no clear D. V dropped 4 bases and J dropped 2 bases, with 2 bases sitting between them. This CDR3 contains 11 residues. Germline V gene sequence: CDR1 SGHDT, CDR2 YYEEEE. The CDR3 reads CASSLTDTQYF. CDR3 nucleotides: TGTGCCAGCAGCCTCACAGATACGCAGTATTTT.

The rearrangement links TRBV11-3 to TRBJ1-2; D unclear. Germline V CDR1 and CDR2: SGHNT, YENEEA. Trimming shortened V by 4 bases and J by 4 bases, and 19 bases separated the two germline ends. The CDR3 spans 16 residues. CDR3 bases: TGTGCCAGCAGCTCCAAGAGCCCTCCTCCCGGCTATGGCTACACCTTC. Its translation is CASSSKSPPPGYGYTF.

This rearrangement joins TRBV4-2 to TRBJ1-4; no clear D. Germline CDR1 and CDR2: LGHNA and YNFKEQ. Trimming removed 0 bases from V and 8 bases from J, with 13 bases in between. CDR3 length: 15 residues. The CDR3 region is CASSQENTPREKLFF. DNA for the CDR3: TGTGCCAGCAGCCAAGAGAATACCCCGAGGGAAAAACTGTTTTTT.

The V and J genes are TRBV7-8 and TRBJ2-1; 7 positions agree with TRBD2. The CDR3 has 14 residues. V was pared by 3 bases and J by 7 bases, with 6 bases of the junction left unmatched. The germline V gene encodes CDR1 SGHVS and CDR2 FQNEAQ. CDR3 DNA: TGTGCCAGCAGCTTGGGTGGGGAGGGAAATGAGCAGTTCTTC. Translating gives CASSLGGEGNEQFF. Variable domain in full (rest from reference TRBV7-8 and TRBJ2-1): GAGVSQSPRYKVAKRGQDVALRCDPISGHVSLFWYQQALGQGPEFLTYFQNEAQLDKSGLPSDRFFAERPEGSVSTLKIQRTQQEDSAVYLCASSLGGEGNEQFFGPGTRLTVL.

This chain joins TRBV6-5 and TRBJ2-2; D is perhaps TRBD1 (5 bases). V lost 2 bases, J lost 5 bases, and 6 bases lay in between. This CDR3 has 13 amino acids. CDR1 MNHEY and CDR2 SVGAGI come from the germline V gene. This chain's CDR3 is CASSYAGTGELFF. CDR3 nucleotides: TGTGCCAGCAGTTACGCAGGGACCGGGGAGCTGTTTTTT.

The CDR3 nucleotides read TGCGCCAGCAGCCAAGTCGGATCGAATGAAAAACTGTTTTTT. Its translation is CASSQVGSNEKLFF. The chain joins TRBV4-1 to TRBJ1-4; D remains ambiguous. Germline CDR1 is MGHRA and CDR2 is YSYEKL. This CDR3 is 14 amino acids long. V gave up 1 base and J gave up 5 bases, with 8 bases separating them.

The gene calls are TRBV5-1 and TRBJ1-1; D unresolved. The V end lost 5 bases, the J end lost 1 base, and 6 bases lay between the germline ends. CDR1 SGHRS and CDR2 YFSETQ come from the germline V gene. The CDR3 has 12 residues. The CDR3 sequence: CASRLGNTEAFF. CDR3 coding DNA: TGCGCCAGCAGATTAGGGAACACTGAAGCTTTCTTT.

Remarks on this clone: The same CDR3 arises from other DNA sequences in this sample as well. V and J are TRBV11-2 and TRBJ2-7; D is perhaps TRBD2 (6 bases). Trimming left V 5 bases short and J 2 bases short, with 10 bases between. Germline CDR1 reads SGHAT; CDR2 reads FQNNGV. The CDR3 loop spans 13 amino acids. The CDR3 sequence: CASSLGTPYEQYF. The CDR3 coding sequence is TGTGCCAGCAGCCTCGGGACTCCCTACGAGCAGTACTTC. Full variable domain (missing parts from reference TRBV11-2 and TRBJ2-7): EAGVAQSPRYKIIEKRQSVAFWCNPISGHATLYWYQQILGQGPKLLIQFQNNGVVDDSQLPKDRFSAERLKGVDSTLKIQPAKLEDSAVYLCASSLGTPYEQYFGPGTRLTVT.

This rearrangement joins TRBV1 to TRBJ2-2. TRBV1 is a recognized pseudogene. The length of the CDR3 is 16 residues. CDR3 in amino acids: CTSSPGGQTNTGELFF. Written as DNA, the CDR3 is TGCACCAGCAGCCCAGGCGGCCAAACGAACACCGGGGAGCTGTTTTTT.

The chain has TRBV6-5 and TRBJ1-2; D not resolved. The V end lost 0 bases, the J end lost 8 bases, and 7 bases lay between the germline ends. CDR1 is MNHEY and CDR2 is SVGAGI in the germline V gene. There are 12 residues in the CDR3. The CDR3 here is CASSYSGKGYTF. The CDR3, as DNA: TGTGCCAGCAGTTACTCAGGGAAAGGCTACACCTTC.

The V gene is TRBV11-3, the J gene TRBJ1-1, with D perhaps TRBD1 (6 bases). Germline V lookup: CDR1 SGHNT, CDR2 YENEEA. The CDR3 loop spans 14 amino acids. With 1 base removed from V and 4 bases from J, the gap between germline ends came to 10 bases. CDR3 in amino acids: CASSLGRGSTEAFF. The CDR3 region has the DNA TGTGCCAGCAGCTTAGGGAGGGGGAGCACTGAAGCTTTCTTT.

The V call is TRBV19, the J call TRBJ1-5; TRBD1 aligns across 7 bases. Looked up from germline, CDR1 is LNHDA and CDR2 is SQIVND (reference sequence). The ends lost 7 bases at V and 2 bases at J; junction bases unmatched: 14. This CDR3 has 17 amino acids. The DNA for the CDR3 is TGTGCCAGTATCGGGCAGGGGGGGAGTTTTGGCAATCAGCCCCAGCATTTT. It codes for CASIGQGGSFGNQPQHF.

The genes are TRBV13 and TRBJ2-3; TRBD2 might be the D (6 bases). The germline gives CDR1 PRHDT, CDR2 FYEKMQ (reference sequence). V dropped 5 bases and J dropped 0 bases, with 15 bases sitting between them. The CDR3 length is 16 residues. CDR3 in amino acids: CASSPRDFPSTDTQYF. In DNA, the CDR3 is TGTGCCAGCAGCCCCAGGGACTTCCCTAGCACAGATACGCAGTATTTT.

The chain employs TRBV7-9 and TRBJ2-5; D is possibly TRBD1 or TRBD2 (6 bases each). Trimming shortened V by 7 bases and J by 5 bases, and 17 bases separated the two germline ends. CDR3 length: 14 residues. CDR1 is SEHNR and CDR2 is FQNEAQ in the germline V gene (reference sequence). The DNA of the CDR3 is TGTGCCAGCATCCACCCCAGGGGAGGCGAGACCCAGTACTTC. Protein product: CASIHPRGGETQYF. The full variable domain, completed using reference TRBV7-9 and TRBJ2-5, is DTGVSQNPRHKITKRGQNVTFRCDPISEHNRLYWYRQTLGQGPEFLTYFQNEAQLEKSRLLSDRFSAERPKGSFSTLEIQRTEQGDSAMYLCASIHPRGGETQYFGPGTRLLVL.

The rearrangement links TRBV19 to TRBJ1-5; 8 nucleotides match TRBD1. From germline, CDR1 is LNHDA and CDR2 SQIVND (reference sequence). This CDR3 is built from 15 residues. J was trimmed by 1 base and V by 6 bases; bases with no gene match: 5. CDR3 coding DNA: TGTGCCAGTAGCCGCGACAGGGGCAGCAATCAGCCCCAGCATTTT. Its protein product is CASSRDRGSNQPQHF.

The CDR3 DNA follows: TGTGCCAGCAGCCCCCAAGGGGGCAGGGGATACGAGCAGTACTTC. This translates into CASSPQGGRGYEQYF. The gene calls are TRBV9 and TRBJ2-7; 7 positions match TRBD1. This CDR3 spans 15 amino acids. Losses at the gene ends were 4 bases for V and 4 bases for J; bases not matched to a gene: 11. In germline, CDR1 is SGDLS, CDR2 YYNGEE. Full variable domain (remainder filled in from reference TRBV9 and TRBJ2-7): DSGVTQTPKHLITATGQRVTLRCSPRSGDLSVYWYQQSLDQGLQFLIQYYNGEERAKGNILERFSAQQFPDLHSELNLSSLELGDSALYFCASSPQGGRGYEQYFGPGTRLTVT.

The genes are TRBV12-3 or TRBV12-4 and TRBJ1-1; tentative D call: TRBD1 (6 bases). The length of the CDR3 is 12 residues. Trimming stripped 5 bases from V and 6 bases from J, with 10 bases between. As DNA, the CDR3 is TGTGCCAGCAGTCATGGGGGCGCTGAAGCTTTCTTT. Amino acids: CASSHGGAEAFF.

The V and J genes are TRBV27 and TRBJ1-5, with 7 nucleotides matching TRBD1. V trimming: 5 bases; J trimming: 1 base; junction bases outside the gene matches: 8. This CDR3 is built from 16 residues. CDR1 and CDR2 from the germline V gene are MNHEY and SMNVEV (reference sequence). The CDR3 DNA follows: TGTGCCAGCAGTCCAACGACAGGGAGAAGCAATCAGCCCCAGCATTTT. This codes for CASSPTTGRSNQPQHF.

The chain uses TRBV7-9 and TRBJ1-3; D gene ambiguous. Germline V gene lookup returns CDR1 SEHNR and CDR2 FQNEAQ (reference sequence). This CDR3 comprises 15 residues. V lost 1 base and J 0 bases, leaving 7 bases between the germline ends. The CDR3 nucleotides are TGTGCCAGCAGCTTAGGCCGGGTCTCTGGAAACACCATATATTTT. It is translated as CASSLGRVSGNTIYF. The full variable domain, with the rest looked up from reference TRBV7-9 and TRBJ1-3, is DTGVSQNPRHKITKRGQNVTFRCDPISEHNRLYWYRQTLGQGPEFLTYFQNEAQLEKSRLLSDRFSAERPKGSFSTLEIQRTEQGDSAMYLCASSLGRVSGNTIYFGEGSWLTVV.

The chain recombines TRBV28 with TRBJ1-2; no firm D call. The germline V gene encodes CDR1 MDHEN and CDR2 SYDVKM. Trimming shortened V by 5 bases and J by 4 bases, and 14 bases separated the two germline ends. This CDR3 spans 14 amino acids. CDR3 protein: CASSQPPVSYGYTF. The CDR3 DNA reads TGTGCCAGCAGTCAACCCCCCGTGAGCTATGGCTACACCTTC.

A remark on this clone: This sample also contains other DNA sequences that code for the same CDR3. V and J are TRBV5-1 and TRBJ2-7; the match to TRBD1 covers 11 bases. Germline V gene sequence: CDR1 SGHRS, CDR2 YFSETQ. Trimming at V came to 4 bases and at J to 0 bases, leaving 3 bases not matched to a gene. The CDR3 spans 15 residues. This CDR3 is CASSPGTGGSYEQYF. CDR3 DNA: TGCGCCAGCAGCCCAGGGACAGGGGGCTCCTACGAGCAGTACTTC.

The J gene is TRBJ1-2, the V gene TRBV9; no firm D call. Per germline, CDR1 SGDLS and CDR2 YYNGEE. The CDR3 is 11 residues long. V was cut by 4 bases and J by 7 bases, with 8 bases left in between. The CDR3 region has the DNA TGTGCCAGCAGCCGAGATGGTGGCTACACCTTC. Protein product: CASSRDGGYTF.

The rearrangement links TRBV9 to TRBJ2-5; 11 positions agree with TRBD2. CDR3 length: 15 residues. J was trimmed by 5 bases and V by 1 base; bases with no gene match: 4. Germline lookup yields CDR1 SGDLS and CDR2 YYNGEE. The CDR3 region has the DNA TGTGCCAGCAGCGTACTAGCGGGAGGCTACGAGACCCAGTACTTC. Its protein product is CASSVLAGGYETQYF.

This chain links TRBV9 with TRBJ2-1, with D possibly matching TRBD2 (5 bases). The CDR3 is 15 residues long. The germline V gene encodes CDR1 SGDLS and CDR2 YYNGEE. Trimming cost V 1 base and J 1 base, with 9 bases left between them. CDR3 region: CASSVSGGSYNEQFF. CDR3 DNA sequence: TGTGCCAGCAGCGTAAGCGGCGGTTCCTACAATGAGCAGTTCTTC.

The rearrangement joins TRBV2 to TRBJ1-1; D gene uncertain. Germline assignment: CDR1 SNHLY and CDR2 FYNNEI. Trimming pared 7 bases from V and 4 bases from J, leaving 16 bases between. CDR3 length: 14 residues. This CDR3 reads CASKRTSAGTEAFF. The CDR3 bases are TGTGCCAGCAAAAGAACCTCCGCGGGCACTGAAGCTTTCTTT.

The table lists this clone with a count of one. The chain joins TRBV7-9 to TRBJ2-1, with 9 nucleotides matching TRBD2. Germline V gene lookup returns CDR1 SEHNR and CDR2 FQNEAQ (reference sequence). V shed 1 base and J 7 bases; nucleotides not matched to a gene: 11. This CDR3 has 17 residues. CDR3 bases: TGTGCCAGCAGCTTAGATCGCGGCGGGAGGGCCATAAATGAGCAGTTCTTC. Encoded protein: CASSLDRGGRAINEQFF.

This chain uses TRBV5-1 with TRBJ1-1; D is ambiguous. The V end lost 0 bases, the J end lost 4 bases, and 7 bases lay between the germline ends. The CDR3 extends over 13 amino acids. Germline V CDR1 and CDR2: SGHRS, YFSETQ. The CDR3 sequence is CASSLGLVTEAFF. The CDR3 region has the DNA TGCGCCAGCAGCTTGGGGCTCGTCACTGAAGCTTTCTTT. The full variable domain, completed using reference TRBV5-1 and TRBJ1-1, is KAGVTQTPRYLIKTRGQQVTLSCSPISGHRSVSWYQQTPGQGLQFLFEYFSETQRNKGNFPGRFSGRQFSNSRSEMNVSTLELGDSALYLCASSLGLVTEAFFGQGTRLTVV.

This clone has just one count. The chain combines TRBV7-2 with TRBJ2-5; 12 nucleotides line up with TRBD2. CDR1 SGHTA and CDR2 FQGNSA come from the germline V gene. The CDR3 is made up of 15 amino acids. With 3 bases clipped from V and 7 bases from J, the junction kept 6 bases outside the gene matches. DNA of the CDR3: TGTGCCAGCAGCTTGACTAGCGGGAGTACCGGGACCCAGTACTTC. Its translation: CASSLTSGSTGTQYF.

The chain uses TRBV5-5 and TRBJ2-7; the D gene is possibly TRBD2 (6 bases). The germline gives CDR1 SGHKS, CDR2 YYEKEE (reference sequence). Trimming left V 4 bases short and J 3 bases short, with 8 bases between. This CDR3 is 12 amino acids long. The CDR3 region is CASSGGLYEQYF. In DNA, the CDR3 is TGTGCCAGCAGCGGGGGACTCTACGAGCAGTACTTC.

The chain employs TRBV30 and TRBJ1-2, with 7 bases lining up with TRBD1. From germline, CDR1 is GTSNPN and CDR2 SVGIG (reference sequence). There are 13 residues in the CDR3. Trimming removed 4 bases from V and 8 bases from J; junction bases left unmatched: 10. Here the CDR3 DNA reads TGTGCCTGGAACCAGGGGGGGGCGAAGGGCTACACCTTC. Its translation is CAWNQGGAKGYTF.